This section outlines one T cell receptor (beta chain) sequence together with its context. What it binds is not known. The sample comes from a study of cytomegalovirus exposure and HLA in healthy donors. General observations from the study: Most TCR sequences were rare, but some public TCRs occurred in many donors. Beyond CMV serostatus, there was no information to go on about immune exposure. Of the V segments, some could not be distinguished, including TRBV6-2 and TRBV6-3, and were excluded.

Researchers ran the PCR with 60 Vbeta and 13 Jbeta primers. TCRdb keeps only in-frame clones here, not all; method: immunoSEQ multiplex PCR. The table lists approximately 100,000 clones, 70% to 80% of them singletons. Germline lookup yields CDR1 KGHSH and CDR2 LQKENI. V lost 5 bases, J lost 8 bases, and 8 bases stayed unmatched. There are 14 residues in the CDR3. The sequenced material came from PBMCs. V gene TRBV18 combines with J gene TRBJ1-4, with TRBD1 identical over 7 bases. This TCR was sampled from a man younger than 30 in good health and CMV-seropositive. DNA for the CDR3: TGTGCCAGCTCATACCGACAGGGTGAAGAAAAACTGTTTTTT. Amino acids: CASSYRQGEEKLFF.